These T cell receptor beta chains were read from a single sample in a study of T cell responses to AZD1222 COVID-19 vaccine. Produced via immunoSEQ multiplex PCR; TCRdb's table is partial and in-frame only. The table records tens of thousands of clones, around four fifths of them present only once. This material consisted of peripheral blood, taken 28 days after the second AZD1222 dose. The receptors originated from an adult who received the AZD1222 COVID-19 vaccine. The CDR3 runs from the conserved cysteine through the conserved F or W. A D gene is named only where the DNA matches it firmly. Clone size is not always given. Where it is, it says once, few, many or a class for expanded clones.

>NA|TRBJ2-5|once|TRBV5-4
CASSLAIQETQYF
TGTGCCAGCAGCTTGGCTATCCAAGAGACCCAGTACTTC
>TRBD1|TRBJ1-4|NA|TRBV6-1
CASREGQGTVNEKLFF
TGTGCCAGCAGGGAAGGACAGGGGACAGTTAATGAAAAACTGTTTTTT
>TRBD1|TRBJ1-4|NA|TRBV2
CASRLGWTGEYEKLFF
TGTGCCAGCCGCCTGGGGTGGACAGGGGAGTATGAAAAACTGTTTTTT
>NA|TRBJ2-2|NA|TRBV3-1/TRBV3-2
CASRQGTPGELFF
TGTGCCAGCCGTCAGGGGACTCCCGGGGAGCTGTTTTTT
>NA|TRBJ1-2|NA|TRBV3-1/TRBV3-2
CASSQEGNYGYTF
TGTGCCAGCAGCCAAGAGGGTAACTATGGCTACACCTTC
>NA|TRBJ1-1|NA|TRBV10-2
CATVVNTEAFF
TGCGCCACTGTGGTGAACACTGAAGCTTTCTTT
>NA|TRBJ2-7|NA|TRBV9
CASSPRTGAGPYEQYF
TGTGCCAGCAGCCCAAGAACCGGGGCCGGACCCTACGAGCAGTACTTC
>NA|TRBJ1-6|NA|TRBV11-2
CASSLDWQGNSPLHF
TGTGCCAGCAGCTTAGATTGGCAGGGTAATTCACCCCTCCACTTT
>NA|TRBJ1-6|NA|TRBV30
CAWNGLGGFGSPLHF
TGTGCCTGGAACGGGTTAGGGGGATTTGGTTCACCCCTCCACTTT
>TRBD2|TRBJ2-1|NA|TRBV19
CASSILRGASYNEQFF
TGTGCCAGTAGTATATTGCGGGGGGCATCCTACAATGAGCAGTTCTTC
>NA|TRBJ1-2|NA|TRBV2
CASSPGPNYGYTF
TGTGCCAGCAGCCCCGGACCGAACTATGGCTACACCTTC
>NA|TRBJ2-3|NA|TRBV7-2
CASSSGGAPDTQYF
TGTGCCAGCAGCTCCGGCGGAGCTCCAGATACGCAGTATTTT
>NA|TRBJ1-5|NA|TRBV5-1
CASSSEPFGSNQPQHF
TGCGCCAGCAGCTCGGAGCCTTTCGGGAGCAATCAGCCCCAGCATTTT
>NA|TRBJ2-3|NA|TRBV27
CASTLSPGDTQYF
TGTGCCAGCACCTTATCCCCAGGGGATACGCAGTATTTT
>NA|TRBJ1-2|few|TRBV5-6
CASSAEISRHGYTF
TGTGCCAGCAGCGCCGAAATTTCACGACATGGCTACACCTTC
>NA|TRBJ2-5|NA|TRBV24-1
CATSDWREGGTQYF
TGTGCCACCAGTGATTGGAGGGAGGGGGGGACCCAGTACTTC
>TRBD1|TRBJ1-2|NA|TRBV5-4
CASSPGGSNYGYTF
TGTGCCAGCAGCCCAGGGGGGAGTAACTATGGCTACACCTTC
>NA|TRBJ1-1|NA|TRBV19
CASSLGGTTEAFF
TGTGCCAGTAGTCTCGGGGGGACCACTGAAGCTTTCTTT
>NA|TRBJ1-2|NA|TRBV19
CASSIPAGAGYTF
TGTGCCAGTAGTATACCAGCGGGGGCGGGCTACACCTTC
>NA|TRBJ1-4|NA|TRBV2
CATFQGELFF
TGTGCCACCTTTCAAGGGGAACTGTTTTTT
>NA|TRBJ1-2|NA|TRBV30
CAWSVMGRVGGYTF
TGTGCCTGGAGTGTAATGGGCAGGGTTGGTGGCTACACCTTC
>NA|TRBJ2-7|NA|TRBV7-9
CASSLAVYTYEQYF
TGTGCCAGCAGCTTAGCGGTCTACACCTACGAGCAGTACTTC
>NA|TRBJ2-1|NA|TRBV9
CASSGGPYNEQFF
TGTGCCAGCAGTGGGGGTCCCTACAATGAGCAGTTCTTC
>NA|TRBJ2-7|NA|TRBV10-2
CASSESRYEQYF
TGCGCCAGCAGTGAGTCCCGATACGAGCAGTACTTC
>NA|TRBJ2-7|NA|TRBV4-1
CASSQARGLEQYF
TGCGCCAGCAGCCAAGCTCGTGGGCTCGAGCAGTACTTC
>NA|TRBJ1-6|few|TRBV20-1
CSAPRGGIHF
TGCAGTGCCCCCCGGGGGGGAATCCACTTT